This passage covers 9 T cell receptor beta chains from one sample sequenced in a study of blood T cell repertoires in COVID-19. The assay was immunoSEQ multiplex PCR, and TCRdb's table has in-frame clones only and misses some. The table records around 250,000 clones, about 86% of them present only once. The sample was peripheral blood. The receptors derive from a man older than 75 with acute or convalescent COVID-19.

The chain uses TRBV19 and TRBJ2-5, with D possibly TRBD2 on 5 matching bases. The V and J ends lost 6 bases and 5 bases respectively, with 16 bases between them. This CDR3 spans 14 amino acids. Germline V CDR1 and CDR2: LNHDA, SQIVND (reference sequence). CDR3 region: CASRGGSLGETQYF. The CDR3 DNA is TGTGCCAGTAGAGGTGGGAGTTTAGGGGAGACCCAGTACTTC.

J is TRBJ2-5 and V is TRBV6-5, with 8 bases aligning to TRBD1. Per the germline V gene, CDR1 is MNHEY and CDR2 is SVGAGI. This CDR3 contains 14 residues. V lost 6 bases and J lost 3; bases outside the gene matches: 6. The CDR3 bases are TGTGCCAGCAGCACCGGGACAGGAAAAGAGACCCAGTACTTC. Translating it yields CASSTGTGKETQYF.

The chain employs TRBV5-1 and TRBJ1-6; TRBD1 is a possible D gene (6 bases). Germline lookup yields CDR1 SGHRS and CDR2 YFSETQ. The CDR3 extends over 15 amino acids. V was trimmed by 2 bases and J by 6 bases, leaving 12 bases between them. This CDR3 is CASSFNRDSNSPLHF. CDR3 coding DNA: TGCGCCAGCAGCTTCAACAGGGATTCTAATTCACCCCTCCACTTT.

A few counts support this clone. The genes are TRBV18 and TRBJ2-1; TRBD1 might be the D (5 bases). Trimming removed 4 bases from V and 2 bases from J, with 15 bases in between. Germline V gene sequence: CDR1 KGHSH, CDR2 LQKENI. The CDR3 runs to 16 residues. The CDR3 DNA follows: TGTGCCAGCTCACTCCGGTTGGTGGACACCTACAATGAGCAGTTCTTC. It is translated as CASSLRLVDTYNEQFF. Full variable domain (outside the CDR3, taken from reference TRBV18 and TRBJ2-1): NAGVMQNPRHLVRRRGQEARLRCSPMKGHSHVYWYRQLPEEGLKFMVYLQKENIIDESGMPKERFSAEFPKEGPSILRIQQVVRGDSAAYFCASSLRLVDTYNEQFFGPGTRLTVL.

V and J are TRBV19 and TRBJ2-1; 14 positions agree with TRBD2. J was trimmed by 1 base and V by 6 bases; bases with no gene match: 5. Germline lookup yields CDR1 LNHDA and CDR2 SQIVND (reference sequence). CDR3 length: 17 amino acids. The CDR3 here is CASRRTSGGLSYNEQFF. For the CDR3, the DNA is TGTGCCAGTAGGAGGACTAGCGGGGGGCTATCCTACAATGAGCAGTTCTTC. The full variable domain, completed using reference TRBV19 and TRBJ2-1, is DGGITQSPKYLFRKEGQNVTLSCEQNLNHDAMYWYRQDPGQGLRLIYYSQIVNDFQKGDIAEGYSVSREKKESFPLTVTSAQKNPTAFYLCASRRTSGGLSYNEQFFGPGTRLTVL.

This chain links TRBV7-2 with TRBJ1-3; TRBD1 is a possible D gene (5 bases). The germline V gene encodes CDR1 SGHTA and CDR2 FQGNSA. The CDR3 runs to 15 residues. The germline V and J ends were trimmed by 2 bases and 4 bases, with 12 bases remaining between them. In DNA, the CDR3 is TGTGCCAGCAGCTTAATCTCAGGGTCGGGAAACACCATATATTTT. Its translation is CASSLISGSGNTIYF.

A few counts support this clone. This chain uses TRBV27 with TRBJ2-1, with D possibly matching TRBD2 (6 bases). This CDR3 has 17 amino acids. CDR1 is MNHEY and CDR2 is SMNVEV in the germline V gene (reference sequence). Trimming removed 5 bases at V and 0 bases at J, with 17 bases between. The CDR3 loop is CASSTLSSVSSYNEQFF. CDR3 sequence (DNA): TGTGCCAGCAGTACACTTTCTAGCGTTAGCTCCTACAATGAGCAGTTCTTC.

The gene calls are TRBV6-5 and TRBJ1-1, with 8 bases fitting TRBD1. In germline, CDR1 is MNHEY, CDR2 SVGAGI. The CDR3 contains 15 residues. V was pared by 0 bases and J by 7 bases, with 7 bases of the junction left unmatched. CDR3 residues: CASSYSFRGQVEAFF. CDR3 in DNA: TGTGCCAGCAGTTACTCCTTCAGGGGGCAGGTTGAAGCTTTCTTT.

CDR3 loop: CASSVGVGGGYTF. The CDR3 DNA sequence: TGTGCCAGCAGCGTAGGAGTAGGGGGTGGCTACACCTTC. J is TRBJ1-2 and V is TRBV9, with TRBD1 as a possible D gene (6 bases). Germline V CDR1 and CDR2: SGDLS, YYNGEE. The CDR3 sequence is 13 residues long. The ends were cut back, 0 bases at V and 7 bases at J, with 10 bases in the middle.